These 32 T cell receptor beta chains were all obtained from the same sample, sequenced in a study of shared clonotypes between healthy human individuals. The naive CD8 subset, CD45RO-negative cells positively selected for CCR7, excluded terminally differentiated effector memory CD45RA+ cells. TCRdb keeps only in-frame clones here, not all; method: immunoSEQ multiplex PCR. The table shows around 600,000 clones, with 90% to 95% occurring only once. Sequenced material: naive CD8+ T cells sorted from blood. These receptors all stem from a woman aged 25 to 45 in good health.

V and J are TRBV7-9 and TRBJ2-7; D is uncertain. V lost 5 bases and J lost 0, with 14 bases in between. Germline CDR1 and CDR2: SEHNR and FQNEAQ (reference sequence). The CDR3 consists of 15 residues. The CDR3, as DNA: TGTGCCAGCAGCCTTCGGACCGCCAGCTCCTACGAGCAGTACTTC. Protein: CASSLRTASSYEQYF. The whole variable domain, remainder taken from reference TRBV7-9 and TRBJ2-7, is DTGVSQNPRHKITKRGQNVTFRCDPISEHNRLYWYRQTLGQGPEFLTYFQNEAQLEKSRLLSDRFSAERPKGSFSTLEIQRTEQGDSAMYLCASSLRTASSYEQYFGPGTRLTVT.

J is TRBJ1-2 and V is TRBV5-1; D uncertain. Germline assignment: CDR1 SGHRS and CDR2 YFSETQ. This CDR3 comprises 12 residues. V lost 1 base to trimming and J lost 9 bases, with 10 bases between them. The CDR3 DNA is TGCGCCAGCAGCTTGAAGGGAGGAAGCTACACCTTC. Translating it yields CASSLKGGSYTF.

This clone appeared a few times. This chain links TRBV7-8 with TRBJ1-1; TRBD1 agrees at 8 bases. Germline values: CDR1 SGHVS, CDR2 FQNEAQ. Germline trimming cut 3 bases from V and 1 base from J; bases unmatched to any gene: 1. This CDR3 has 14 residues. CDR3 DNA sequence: TGTGCCAGCAGCTTCGGGACAGGGAACACTGAAGCTTTCTTT. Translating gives CASSFGTGNTEAFF.

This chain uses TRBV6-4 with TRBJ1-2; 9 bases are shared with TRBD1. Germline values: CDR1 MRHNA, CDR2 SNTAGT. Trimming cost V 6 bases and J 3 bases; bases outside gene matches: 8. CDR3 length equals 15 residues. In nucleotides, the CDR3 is TGTGCCAGCAGACACTCAGACAGGGGGGACTATGGCTACACCTTC. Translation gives CASRHSDRGDYGYTF.

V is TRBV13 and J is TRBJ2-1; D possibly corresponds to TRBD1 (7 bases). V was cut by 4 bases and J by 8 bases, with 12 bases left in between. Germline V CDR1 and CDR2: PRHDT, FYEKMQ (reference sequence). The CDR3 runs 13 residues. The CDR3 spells CASSSDRDYEQFF. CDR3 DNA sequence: TGTGCCAGCAGCTCCGACAGGGACTATGAGCAGTTCTTC.

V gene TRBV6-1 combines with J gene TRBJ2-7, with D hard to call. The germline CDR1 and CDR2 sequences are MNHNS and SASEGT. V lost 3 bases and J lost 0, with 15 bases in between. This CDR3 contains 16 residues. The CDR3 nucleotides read TGTGCCAGCAGTGATTCGGAAGTCTTTAGCTCCTACGAGCAGTACTTC. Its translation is CASSDSEVFSSYEQYF.

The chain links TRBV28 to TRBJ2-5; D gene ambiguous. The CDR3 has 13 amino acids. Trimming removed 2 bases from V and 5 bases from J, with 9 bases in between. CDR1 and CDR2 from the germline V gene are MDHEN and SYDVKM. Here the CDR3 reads CASSLPSGETQYF. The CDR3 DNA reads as TGTGCCAGCAGTTTACCCTCCGGGGAGACCCAGTACTTC.

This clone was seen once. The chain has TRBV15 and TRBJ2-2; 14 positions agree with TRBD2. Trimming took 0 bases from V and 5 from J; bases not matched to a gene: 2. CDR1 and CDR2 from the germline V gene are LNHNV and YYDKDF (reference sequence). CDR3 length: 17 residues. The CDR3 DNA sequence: TGTGCCACCAGCAGAGAGGGACTAGCGGGGGAGACCGGGGAGCTGTTTTTT. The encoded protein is CATSREGLAGETGELFF.

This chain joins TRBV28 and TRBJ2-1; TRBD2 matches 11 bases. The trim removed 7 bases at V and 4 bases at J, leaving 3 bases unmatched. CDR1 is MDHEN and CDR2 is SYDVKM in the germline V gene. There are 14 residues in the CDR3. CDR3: CASKLAGEYNEQFF. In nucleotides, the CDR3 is TGTGCCAGCAAACTAGCGGGAGAGTACAATGAGCAGTTCTTC.

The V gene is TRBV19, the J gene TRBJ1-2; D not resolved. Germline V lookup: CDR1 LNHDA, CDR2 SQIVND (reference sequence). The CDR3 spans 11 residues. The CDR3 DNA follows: TGTGTCTCCGATGGAGGGAACGGCTACACCTTC. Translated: CVSDGGNGYTF.

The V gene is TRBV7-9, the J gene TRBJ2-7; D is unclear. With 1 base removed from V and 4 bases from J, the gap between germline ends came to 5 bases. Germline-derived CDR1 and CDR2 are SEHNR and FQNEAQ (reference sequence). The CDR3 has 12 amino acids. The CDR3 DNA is TGTGCCAGCAGCTTAGTCACGTACGAGCAGTACTTC. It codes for CASSLVTYEQYF.

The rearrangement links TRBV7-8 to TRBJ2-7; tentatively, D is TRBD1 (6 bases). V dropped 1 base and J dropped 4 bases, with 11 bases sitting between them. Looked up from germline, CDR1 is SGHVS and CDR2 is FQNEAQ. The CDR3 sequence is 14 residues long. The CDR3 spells CASSLGTVQYEQYF. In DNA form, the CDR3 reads TGTGCCAGCAGCTTAGGGACAGTTCAGTACGAGCAGTACTTC.

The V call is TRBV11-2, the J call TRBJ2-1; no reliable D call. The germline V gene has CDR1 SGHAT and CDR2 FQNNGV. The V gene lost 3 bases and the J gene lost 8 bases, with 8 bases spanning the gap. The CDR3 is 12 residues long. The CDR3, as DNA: TGTGCCAGCAGCTTCTCGGGCGATGAGCAGTTCTTC. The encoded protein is CASSFSGDEQFF.

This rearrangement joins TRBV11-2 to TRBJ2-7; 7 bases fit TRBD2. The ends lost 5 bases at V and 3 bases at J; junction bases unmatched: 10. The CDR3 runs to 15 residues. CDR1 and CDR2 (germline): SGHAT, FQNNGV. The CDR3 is CASSLGFGGDYEQYF. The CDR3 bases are TGTGCCAGCAGCCTTGGGTTTGGGGGGGACTACGAGCAGTACTTC.

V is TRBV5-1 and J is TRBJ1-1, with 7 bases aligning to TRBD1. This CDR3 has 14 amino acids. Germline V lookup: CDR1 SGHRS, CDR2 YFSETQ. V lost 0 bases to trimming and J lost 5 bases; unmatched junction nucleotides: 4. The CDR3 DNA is TGCGCCAGCAGCTTGGGGGGACAGAAAACTGAAGCTTTCTTT. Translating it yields CASSLGGQKTEAFF. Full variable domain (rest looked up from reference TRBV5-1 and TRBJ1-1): KAGVTQTPRYLIKTRGQQVTLSCSPISGHRSVSWYQQTPGQGLQFLFEYFSETQRNKGNFPGRFSGRQFSNSRSEMNVSTLELGDSALYLCASSLGGQKTEAFFGQGTRLTVV.

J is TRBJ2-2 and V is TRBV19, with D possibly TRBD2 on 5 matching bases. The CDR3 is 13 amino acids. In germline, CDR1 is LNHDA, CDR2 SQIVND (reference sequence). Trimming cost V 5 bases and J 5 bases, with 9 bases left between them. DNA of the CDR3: TGTGCCAGTAGTTACACGGGGACCGGGGAGCTGTTTTTT. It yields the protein CASSYTGTGELFF.

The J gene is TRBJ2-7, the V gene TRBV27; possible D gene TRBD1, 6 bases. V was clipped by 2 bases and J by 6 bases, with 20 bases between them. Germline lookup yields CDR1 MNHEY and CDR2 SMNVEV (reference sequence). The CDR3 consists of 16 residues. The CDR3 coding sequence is TGTGCCAGCAGTTTAGCCTTTAACAGGGAACTTACCGAGCAGTACTTC. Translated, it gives CASSLAFNRELTEQYF.

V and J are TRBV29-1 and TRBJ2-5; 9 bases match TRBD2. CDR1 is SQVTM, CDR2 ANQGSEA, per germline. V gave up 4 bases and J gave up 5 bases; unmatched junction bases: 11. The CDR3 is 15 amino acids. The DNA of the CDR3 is TGCAGCGTTGGGAGACTACGCGGGAGGGAGGAGACCCAGTACTTC. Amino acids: CSVGRLRGREETQYF. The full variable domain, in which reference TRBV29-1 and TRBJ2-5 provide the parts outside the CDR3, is SAVISQKPSRDICQRGTSLTIQCQVDSQVTMMFWYRQQPGQSLTLIATANQGSEATYESGFVIDKFPISRPNLTFSTLTVSNMSPEDSSIYLCSVGRLRGREETQYFGPGTRLLVL.

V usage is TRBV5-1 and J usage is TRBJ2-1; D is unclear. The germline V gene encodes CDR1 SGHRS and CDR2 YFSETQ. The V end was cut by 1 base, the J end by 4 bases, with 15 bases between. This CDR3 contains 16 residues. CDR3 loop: CASSLTSGVWYNEQFF. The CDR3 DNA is TGCGCCAGCAGCTTGACCTCTGGGGTCTGGTACAATGAGCAGTTCTTC. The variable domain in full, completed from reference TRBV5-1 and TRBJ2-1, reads KAGVTQTPRYLIKTRGQQVTLSCSPISGHRSVSWYQQTPGQGLQFLFEYFSETQRNKGNFPGRFSGRQFSNSRSEMNVSTLELGDSALYLCASSLTSGVWYNEQFFGPGTRLTVL.

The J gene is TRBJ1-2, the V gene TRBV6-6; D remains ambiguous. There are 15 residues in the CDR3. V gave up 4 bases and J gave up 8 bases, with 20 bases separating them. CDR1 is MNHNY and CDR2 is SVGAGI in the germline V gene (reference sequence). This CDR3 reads CASSSYLEGPFGYTF. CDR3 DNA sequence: TGTGCCAGCAGTTCATACCTAGAAGGGCCCTTCGGCTACACCTTC.

CDR3 nucleotide sequence: TGTGCCAGCAGCAAGGGGGCCGGAACTGAAGCTTTCTTT. Translated, it gives CASSKGAGTEAFF. The chain uses TRBV9 and TRBJ1-1; 7 nucleotides align to TRBD1. This CDR3 has 13 amino acids. The germline CDR1 and CDR2 sequences are SGDLS and YYNGEE. J lost 5 bases, V lost 4 bases, and 5 bases had no gene match.

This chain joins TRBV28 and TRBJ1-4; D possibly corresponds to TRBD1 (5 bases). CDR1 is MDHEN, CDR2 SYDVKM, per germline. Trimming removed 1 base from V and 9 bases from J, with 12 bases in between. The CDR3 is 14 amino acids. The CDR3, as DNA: TGTGCCAGCAGTTTATTCACGGGGGTAAAAAAACTGTTTTTT. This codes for CASSLFTGVKKLFF.

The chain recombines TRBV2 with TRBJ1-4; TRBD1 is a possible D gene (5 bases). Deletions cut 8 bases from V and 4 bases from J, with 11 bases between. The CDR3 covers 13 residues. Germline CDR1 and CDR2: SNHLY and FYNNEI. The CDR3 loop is CASGGTLNEKLFF. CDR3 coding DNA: TGTGCCAGCGGGGGGACCCTTAATGAAAAACTGTTTTTT.

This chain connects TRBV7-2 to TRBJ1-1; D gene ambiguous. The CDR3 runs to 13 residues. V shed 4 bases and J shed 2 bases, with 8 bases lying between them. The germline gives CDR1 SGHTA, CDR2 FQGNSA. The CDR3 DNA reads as TGTGCCAGCAGCTGGACTATTAACACTGAAGCTTTCTTT. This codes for CASSWTINTEAFF.

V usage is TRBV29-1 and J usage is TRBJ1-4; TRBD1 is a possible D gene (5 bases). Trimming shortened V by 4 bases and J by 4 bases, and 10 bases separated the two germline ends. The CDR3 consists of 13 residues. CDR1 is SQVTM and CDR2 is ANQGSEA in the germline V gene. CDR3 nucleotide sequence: TGCAGCGTTGTGGGGCAGGGTAATGAAAAACTGTTTTTT. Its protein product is CSVVGQGNEKLFF.

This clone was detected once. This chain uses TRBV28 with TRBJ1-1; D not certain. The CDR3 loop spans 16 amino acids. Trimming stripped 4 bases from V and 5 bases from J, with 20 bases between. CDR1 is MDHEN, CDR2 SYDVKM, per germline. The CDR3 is CASSSRQAALSTEAFF. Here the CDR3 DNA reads TGTGCCAGCAGTTCGCGACAAGCCGCCCTCTCGACTGAAGCTTTCTTT.

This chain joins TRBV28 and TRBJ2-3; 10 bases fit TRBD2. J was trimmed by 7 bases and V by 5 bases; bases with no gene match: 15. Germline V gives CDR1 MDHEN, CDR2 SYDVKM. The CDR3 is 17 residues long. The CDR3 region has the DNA TGTGCCAGCAGTACTCGACTAGCGGGTACGACCTTGTATACGCAGTATTTT. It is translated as CASSTRLAGTTLYTQYF.

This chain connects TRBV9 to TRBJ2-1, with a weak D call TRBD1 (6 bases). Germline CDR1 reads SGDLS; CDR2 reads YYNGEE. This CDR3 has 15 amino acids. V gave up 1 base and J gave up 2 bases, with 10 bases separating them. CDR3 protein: CASSVLSGAYNEQFF. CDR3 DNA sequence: TGTGCCAGCAGCGTATTGTCAGGGGCCTACAATGAGCAGTTCTTC.

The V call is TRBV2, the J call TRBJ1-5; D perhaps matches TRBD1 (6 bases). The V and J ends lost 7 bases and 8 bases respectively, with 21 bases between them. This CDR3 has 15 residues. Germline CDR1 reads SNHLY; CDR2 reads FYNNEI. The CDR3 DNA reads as TGTGCCAGCAAGATGTCTCGGGGGCAGCTGGAGCCCCAGCATTTT. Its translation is CASKMSRGQLEPQHF.

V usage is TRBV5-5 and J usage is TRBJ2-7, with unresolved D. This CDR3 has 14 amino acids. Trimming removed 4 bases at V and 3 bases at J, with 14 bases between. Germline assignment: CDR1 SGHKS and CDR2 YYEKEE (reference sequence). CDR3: CASSPVGSHYEQYF. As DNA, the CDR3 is TGTGCCAGCAGCCCCGTCGGATCGCACTACGAGCAGTACTTC.

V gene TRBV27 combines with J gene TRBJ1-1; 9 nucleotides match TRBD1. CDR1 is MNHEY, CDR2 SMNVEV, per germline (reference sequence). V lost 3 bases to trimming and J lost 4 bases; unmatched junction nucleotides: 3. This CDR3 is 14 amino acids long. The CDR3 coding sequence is TGTGCCAGCAGTTTTACAGGGGGCGTCACTGAAGCTTTCTTT. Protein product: CASSFTGGVTEAFF.

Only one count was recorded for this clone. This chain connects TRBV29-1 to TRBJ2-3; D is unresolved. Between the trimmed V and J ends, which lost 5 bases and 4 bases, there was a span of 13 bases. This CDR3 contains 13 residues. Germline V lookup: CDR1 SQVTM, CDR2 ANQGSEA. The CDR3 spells CSVTNAGSDTQYF. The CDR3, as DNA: TGCAGCGTTACGAATGCAGGATCAGATACGCAGTATTTT.